The clone carrying this T cell receptor (beta chain) has just a few counts. Its antigen remains unknown. This entry belongs to a study of T-cell memory formation after mild COVID-19. Across the study: TCR clusters were mostly confined to one donor each.

Points from the study as a whole: Some SARS-CoV-2-responding clones were already detected in memory before infection. Among clones contracting day 15 to 85, CD4/CD8 was balanced, whereas later expanders leaned CD4+.

After 5'RACE with constant-segment primers, TCR alpha and TCR beta cDNA libraries carrying sample barcodes and UMIs were obtained. Each CDR3 protein gets one entry after TCRdb re-called the 5' RACE reads with MiXCR. Of roughly 340,000 distinct CDR3 sequences listed, less than 20% are singletons. From germline, CDR1 is SNHLY and CDR2 FYNNEI. There are 15 residues in the CDR3. The V end was cut by 6 bases, the J end by 5 bases, with 19 bases between. The source is a man in his late teens or twenties who had mild COVID-19 (a few samples of this study predate the infection). Cell type and time point are not known. Source material: PBMCs or a T cell subset sorted from them (not recorded which). This rearrangement joins TRBV2 to TRBJ1-2; maybe TRBD1 (6 bases). The chain's CDR3 is CASRGPKTGLYGYTF. Written as DNA, the CDR3 is TGTGCCAGCAGGGGACCCAAAACAGGGCTATATGGCTACACCTTC.